The rows below give T cell receptor beta chains drawn from one sample of a study of T-cell reconstitution after alpha-beta-depleted transplantation in children. TCRdb used MiXCR to reprocess the PCR reads, holding one entry per CDR3 protein. The data contain over 550,000 distinct CDR3 sequences, roughly a tenth of them seen just once; the ten biggest clones take up less than 5%. Sequenced material: PBMCs from the stem cell graft donor, taken from the stem cell graft. These receptors all stem from a human donor who donated a stem cell graft to a child with acute myeloid leukemia. Both conserved end residues are part of each CDR3. A D gene is named only where the DNA matches it firmly. Some rows mark clone size as missing; the rest say once, few, many or name a class of expanded clone.

v_call: TRBV28
j_call: TRBJ2-1
d_call: NA
clone_size: few
cdr3_nt: TGTGCCAGCAGTTCCCCGGGGGCTGAGCAGTTCTTC
cdr3_aa: CASSSPGAEQFF

v_call: TRBV5-1
j_call: TRBJ2-2
d_call: NA
clone_size: few
cdr3_nt: TGCGCCAGCAGCTTGGCCGGGGTCCCGGGCAAGGACGGGGAGCTGTTTTTT
cdr3_aa: CASSLAGVPGKDGELFF

v_call: TRBV11-2
j_call: TRBJ2-2
d_call: TRBD2
clone_size: few
cdr3_nt: TGTGCCAGCAGCCTACCTTCCCGAACTAGCGGGAGCGGCACCGGGGAGCTGTTTTTT
cdr3_aa: CASSLPSRTSGSGTGELFF

v_call: TRBV3-1
j_call: TRBJ2-1
d_call: TRBD2
clone_size: NA
cdr3_nt: TGTGCCAGCAGCCGAGACCTAGCGGGAGGGAGTGAGCAGTTCTTC
cdr3_aa: CASSRDLAGGSEQFF

v_call: TRBV4-2
j_call: TRBJ2-1
d_call: TRBD2
clone_size: NA
cdr3_nt: TGTCCCAGCAGCCAAGACCGTACTAGCGGAGCCTACAATGAGCAGTTCTTC
cdr3_aa: CPSSQDRTSGAYNEQFF

v_call: TRBV10-3
j_call: TRBJ1-2
d_call: NA
clone_size: NA
cdr3_nt: TGTGCCATCGGCTCTGGGGAGGGAGGCTACACCTTC
cdr3_aa: CAIGSGEGGYTF

v_call: TRBV5-1
j_call: TRBJ2-7
d_call: TRBD2
clone_size: NA
cdr3_nt: TGCGCCAGCAGCCTTACCCCACGTTCGCGGGAGTTAGACGAGCAGTACTTC
cdr3_aa: CASSLTPRSRELDEQYF

v_call: TRBV7-8
j_call: TRBJ1-1
d_call: TRBD1
clone_size: NA
cdr3_nt: TGTGCCAGCAGCTTCAGGGGGTACACTGAAGCTTTCTTT
cdr3_aa: CASSFRGYTEAFF

v_call: TRBV6-1
j_call: TRBJ2-5
d_call: TRBD2
clone_size: few
cdr3_nt: TGTGCCAGCATGGGCGCGGGACTAGTGGAAGAGACCCAGTACTTC
cdr3_aa: CASMGAGLVEETQYF

v_call: TRBV20-1
j_call: TRBJ1-6
d_call: TRBD1
clone_size: few
cdr3_nt: TGCAGTGCTAGAGATGAACAGGGACAGAGTTCACCCCTCCACTTT
cdr3_aa: CSARDEQGQSSPLHF

v_call: TRBV7-9
j_call: TRBJ2-1
d_call: TRBD1
clone_size: NA
cdr3_nt: TGTGCCAGCAGCTCCCGAGAACAGGGGGCAGAGCAGTTCTTC
cdr3_aa: CASSSREQGAEQFF

v_call: TRBV3-1
j_call: TRBJ2-5
d_call: NA
clone_size: few
cdr3_nt: TGTGCCAGCAGCCAAGAGGCTAGCGAGCGGCAGACCCAGTACTTC
cdr3_aa: CASSQEASERQTQYF

v_call: TRBV5-5
j_call: TRBJ2-1
d_call: TRBD2
clone_size: few
cdr3_nt: TGTGCCAGCAGCGCTGGCGGCCGCGGGGGTGAGCAGTTCTTC
cdr3_aa: CASSAGGRGGEQFF

v_call: TRBV10-3
j_call: TRBJ2-2
d_call: NA
clone_size: many
cdr3_nt: TGTGCCACCACCATCGATCGGGGGAACACCGGGGAGCTGTTTTTT
cdr3_aa: CATTIDRGNTGELFF

v_call: TRBV5-1
j_call: TRBJ1-5
d_call: NA
clone_size: few
cdr3_nt: TGCGCCAGCAGCTTGTGGGGCCGGGATCAGCCCCAGCATTTT
cdr3_aa: CASSLWGRDQPQHF

v_call: TRBV5-1
j_call: TRBJ2-6
d_call: NA
clone_size: few
cdr3_nt: TGCGCCAGCAGCTTGGCACCTCTAGGGGCTGGGGCCAACGTCCTGACTTTC
cdr3_aa: CASSLAPLGAGANVLTF

v_call: TRBV29-1
j_call: TRBJ2-7
d_call: TRBD2
clone_size: many
cdr3_nt: TGCAGCGTTCAAGCAACTAGCGGGAACGAGCAGTACTTC
cdr3_aa: CSVQATSGNEQYF

v_call: TRBV15
j_call: TRBJ2-7
d_call: NA
clone_size: few
cdr3_nt: TGTGCCACCAGCAGAGCCGGGGCCGCCTACGAGCAGTACTTC
cdr3_aa: CATSRAGAAYEQYF

v_call: TRBV12-3/TRBV12-4
j_call: TRBJ2-5
d_call: NA
clone_size: many
cdr3_nt: TGTGCCAGCAGTCCACGACAGGTCCAAGAGACCCAGTACTTC
cdr3_aa: CASSPRQVQETQYF

v_call: TRBV28
j_call: TRBJ1-2
d_call: NA
clone_size: NA
cdr3_nt: TGTGCCAGCAGTACAAGGACGGTCTATGGCTACACCTTC
cdr3_aa: CASSTRTVYGYTF

v_call: TRBV28
j_call: TRBJ2-1
d_call: NA
clone_size: once
cdr3_nt: TGTGCCAGCAGCTCCCCTCTCCTTAAGCGGATCTCCTACAATGAGCAGTTCTTC
cdr3_aa: CASSSPLLKRISYNEQFF

v_call: TRBV28
j_call: TRBJ1-3
d_call: TRBD1
clone_size: few
cdr3_nt: TGTGCCAGCAGTGTACCGACAGGGATCTTGAACACCATATATTTT
cdr3_aa: CASSVPTGILNTIYF

v_call: TRBV7-9
j_call: TRBJ2-7
d_call: TRBD1
clone_size: NA
cdr3_nt: TGTGCCAGCAGCTCACCCGGGACAGGCTCCTACGAGCAGTACTTC
cdr3_aa: CASSSPGTGSYEQYF

v_call: TRBV6-5
j_call: TRBJ2-7
d_call: TRBD1
clone_size: many
cdr3_nt: TGTGCCAGCAGGGGACCAGACAGGGCGTTCGGCGAGCAGTACTTC
cdr3_aa: CASRGPDRAFGEQYF

v_call: TRBV30
j_call: TRBJ1-5
d_call: TRBD1
clone_size: NA
cdr3_nt: TGTGCCTGGAGTCCTCACAGGGGGCCCGCAGAGCCCCAGCATTTT
cdr3_aa: CAWSPHRGPAEPQHF

v_call: TRBV29-1
j_call: TRBJ2-3
d_call: NA
clone_size: few
cdr3_nt: TGCAGCGTCGGGCGAGGGTCGGATACGCAGTATTTT
cdr3_aa: CSVGRGSDTQYF

v_call: TRBV20-1
j_call: TRBJ2-2
d_call: NA
clone_size: many
cdr3_nt: TGCAGTCCGAGAGGAAGGACCGGGGAGCTGTTTTTT
cdr3_aa: CSPRGRTGELFF

v_call: TRBV29-1
j_call: TRBJ2-7
d_call: NA
clone_size: NA
cdr3_nt: TGCAGCGTTGGCGGTCCTTACGAGCAGTACTTC
cdr3_aa: CSVGGPYEQYF